This T cell receptor (beta chain) was sequenced in a study of CD8 T cells in Susac syndrome. Trimming removed 5 bases from V and 8 bases from J, with 12 bases in between. The V gene's germline CDR1 is MNHEY and CDR2 SMNVEV (reference sequence). This CDR3 is 13 amino acids long. Roughly 0.5 to 1 ug RNA was reverse transcribed with random hexamers. An immunoSEQ multiplex PCR generated amplified TCR beta CDR3 products spanning 54 Vbeta and 13 Jbeta. TCRdb ran MiXCR on the immunoSEQ multiplex PCR reads and lists one entry per CDR3 protein. This sample has some 300,000 distinct CDR3 sequences; around 91% occur once, and the top ten carry 0.18%.

The material sequenced was CD8+ T cells from PBMCs. This TCR was sampled from a human donor with multiple sclerosis. This chain uses TRBV27 with TRBJ2-2; D could derive from TRBD1 or TRBD2 (6 bases each). DNA for the CDR3: TGTGCCAGCAGTCGTACGGGGGCGGGGGAGCTGTTTTTT. It is translated as CASSRTGAGELFF.